This is a list of T cell receptor beta chains from one sample in a study of tumor-infiltrating lymphocytes in glioblastoma multiforme. MiXCR was run by TCRdb on the multiplex PCR reads, yielding one entry per CDR3 protein. The sample contains about 11,000 distinct CDR3 sequences, about three quarters of which appear only once. Sequenced material: brain tumor tissue. These receptors were taken from a male donor with glioblastoma. CDR3s include the opening cysteine and the closing phenylalanine or tryptophan. The order of the fields is clone size, J gene, V gene, D gene, CDR3 protein, CDR3 DNA. The D gene is left open where the match is weak. Clone sizes are given selectively: once, few, many, or a class where the clone is expanded.

>.|TRBJ2-2|TRBV6-2/TRBV6-3|TRBD2
CTSTGTSHGGLFF
TGCACCAGCACCGGGACTAGTCACGGGGGGCTGTTTTTT
>few|TRBJ2-7|TRBV11-2|TRBD2
CASSLEAGEFDEQYF
TGTGCCAGCAGCTTAGAAGCGGGGGAGTTCGACGAGCAGTACTTC
>.|TRBJ2-3|TRBV6-1|.
CASSERLGGSTDTQYF
TGTGCCAGCAGTGAACGGCTAGGAGGGAGCACAGATACGCAGTATTTT
>.|TRBJ2-7|TRBV4-1|.
CASSQDLMGSSEQYF
TGCGCCAGCAGCCAGGACCTGATGGGGTCCTCCGAGCAGTATTTC
>.|TRBJ2-7|TRBV11-2|.
CASRTTGEGYEQYF
TGTGCCAGCAGGACGACAGGGGAGGGCTACGAGCAGTACTTC
>.|TRBJ2-2|TRBV11-3|TRBD2
CASSTTSRLAGGTGELFF
TGTGCTAGCAGCACCACCTCCAGACTAGCGGGAGGGACCGGGGAGCTGTTTTTT
>.|TRBJ1-6|TRBV10-3|.
CAIRLQGNSPLHF
TGTGCCATCAGGTTACAGGGTAATTCACCCCTCCACTTT
>.|TRBJ2-3|TRBV11-2|.
CASSLDGPLDARYF
TGTGCCAGCAGCTTAGACGGACCCCTAGATGCGCGATATTTT
>many|TRBJ2-7|TRBV30|TRBD2
CAWGTSGTEQYF
TGTGCCTGGGGGACTAGCGGGACCGAGCAGTACTTC
>.|TRBJ2-2|TRBV11-2|.
CASSLNSWGGTGELFF
TGTGCCAGCAGCTTAAATAGCTGGGGTGGAACCGGGGAGCTGTTTTTT
>.|TRBJ2-7|TRBV11-3|.
CPSSLVASTYEQYF
TGTCCCAGCAGCTTAGTAGCGTCTACCTACGAGCAGTACTTC
>.|TRBJ2-2|TRBV11-3|TRBD2
CADSTTSRLAGEIGELFF
TGTGCCGACAGCACCACCTCCAGACTAGCGGGAGAAATCGGGGAGCTGTTTTTT
>many|TRBJ2-7|TRBV7-2|.
CASSLRLLGGDEQYF
TGTGCCAGCAGCTTAAGGCTGTTGGGAGGCGACGAGCAGTACTTC
>.|TRBJ2-1|TRBV29-1|TRBD2
CSVLLAGASYNEQFF
TGCAGCGTTCTCCTAGCGGGAGCGTCCTACAATGAACAGTTCTTC
>many|TRBJ1-5|TRBV6-6|.
CASTPGRVHQPQHF
TGTGCCAGCACCCCGGGCCGGGTGCATCAGCCCCAGCATTTT
>.|TRBJ2-7|TRBV6-6|TRBD2
CAVLASYEQYF
TGTGCCGTACTAGCGTCCTACGAGCAGTACTTC
>large|TRBJ2-1|TRBV20-1|TRBD2
CSGSAGVDEQFF
TGCAGTGGGTCAGCGGGAGTGGATGAGCAGTTCTTC
>.|TRBJ2-7|TRBV6-5|.
CASGTALAHNYEQCF
TGTGCCAGCGGTACCGCATTGGCGCACAACTACGAGCAGTGCTTC
>few|TRBJ2-7|TRBV12-3/TRBV12-4|.
CASSFPPPGNEQYF
TGTGCCAGCAGTTTCCCCCCCCCTGGTAACGAGCAGTACTTC
>few|TRBJ2-3|TRBV11-2|TRBD1
CASRWKGQRPDTQYF
TGTGCCAGCAGGTGGAAGGGACAGCGACCAGATACGCAGTATTTT
>.|TRBJ2-6|TRBV6-1|.
CASSVQNSGANVLTF
TGTGCCAGCAGTGTTCAAAACTCTGGGGCCAACGTCCTGACTTTC
>few|TRBJ2-3|TRBV11-1|TRBD2
CASSLGLAGSTDTQYF
TGTGCCAGCAGCTTAGGACTAGCGGGGAGCACAGATACGCAGTATTTT
>.|TRBJ2-4|TRBV20-1|.
CNARDPDKGIRKAKNIQYF
TGCAATGCTAGAGACCCGGACAAGGGGATTCGGAAAGCCAAAAATATTCAGTACTTC
>.|TRBJ2-7|TRBV20-1|.
CSVRGGGGISYEQYF
TGCAGTGTTAGAGGGGGCGGGGGTATCTCCTACGAGCAGTACTTC
>few|TRBJ2-1|TRBV11-1|.
CASSQLLPGVGSNEQFF
TGTGCCAGCAGCCAATTACTACCTGGCGTGGGGTCGAATGAGCAGTTCTTC
>hyperexpanded|TRBJ1-6|TRBV4-1|.
CASQNLASGVSPLHF
TGCGCCAGCCAAAACCTGGCATCTGGGGTTTCACCCCTCCACTTT
>.|TRBJ2-3|TRBV11-2|.
CASSFTTSSTDTQYF
TGTGCCAGCAGCTTCACAACCTCTAGCACAGATACGCAGTATTTT
>.|TRBJ2-1|TRBV29-1|TRBD2
CSVDGVAGRNEQFF
TGCAGCGTTGACGGGGTAGCGGGCCGTAATGAGCAGTTCTTC
>medium-sized|TRBJ1-2|TRBV6-5|.
CASSSGLDYGYTF
TGTGCCAGCAGTTCTGGGTTGGACTATGGCTACACCTTC
>.|TRBJ2-2|TRBV7-9|.
CVSSLAANTGELFF
TGTGTCAGCAGCTTAGCGGCGAACACCGGGGAGCTGTTTTTC
>many|TRBJ2-1|TRBV18|.
CASSPGTSTYNEQFF
TGTGCCAGCTCACCCGGGACTTCCACCTACAATGAGCAGTTCTTC
>.|TRBJ2-3|TRBV2|.
CGSSFYGPTDTQYF
TGTGGCAGCAGTTTCTATGGTCCCACAGATACGCAGTATTTT
>.|TRBJ2-1|TRBV11-3|.
CASSLAVPYNEQFF
TGTGCCAGCAGCTTAGCTGTGCCCTACAATGAGCAATTCTTC
>.|TRBJ2-7|TRBV29-1|.
CSVQGTAGFCEQYF
TGCAGTGTTCAAGGGACAGCGGGGTTCTGCGAGCAGTACTTC
>.|TRBJ2-5|TRBV11-2|.
CASTSSVGRETQYF
TGTGCCAGCACCTCCTCGGTCGGGCGGGAGACCCAGTACTTC
>.|TRBJ1-2|TRBV5-1|.
CANSLVGSSGYTF
TGCGCCAACAGCTTGGTCGGGAGTAGCGGCTACACCTTC
>.|TRBJ2-1|TRBV6-5|.
CASSYATGYEQFF
TGTGCCAGCAGTTACGCAACAGGGTATGAGCAGTTCTTC
>medium-sized|TRBJ1-1|TRBV5-6|TRBD1
CASSRTGVREAFF
TGTGCCAGCAGTCGAACAGGGGTGAGGGAAGCTTTCTTT
>.|TRBJ2-3|TRBV4-1|.
CANSRDLYSTDTQYF
TGCGCCAATAGCCGAGATCTCTATAGCACAGATACGCAGTATTTT
>few|TRBJ2-1|TRBV20-1|TRBD2
CSASAGGSYNEQFF
TGCAGTGCTAGTGCGGGAGGATCCTACAATGAGCAGTTCTTC
>.|TRBJ2-3|TRBV6-1|TRBD2
CASSEGTSGTDTQYF
TGTGCCAGCAGTGAAGGGACTAGCGGCACAGATACGCAGTATTTT
>.|TRBJ2-1|TRBV11-2|.
CACSFTSLALYEQFF
TGTGCCTGCAGCTTCACTAGCCTAGCACTATACGAGCAGTTCTTC
>.|TRBJ2-5|TRBV14|.
CANSLQETQHF
TGTGCCAACAGCCTTCAGGAGACCCAGCACTTC
>.|TRBJ2-3|TRBV11-2|.
CARSLPGNPSTDTQYF
TGTGCCAGGAGCTTACCAGGGAATCCTAGCACAGATACGCAGTATTTT
>.|TRBJ1-1|TRBV5-1|TRBD1
CASSFGQGNTEAFF
TGCGCCAGCAGCTTCGGACAGGGAAACACTGAAGCTTTCTTT